This T cell receptor (beta chain) was documented in a study of blood T cell repertoires in COVID-19. Sequencing was performed with immunoSEQ multiplex PCR; in TCRdb, only in-frame clones are kept and a portion is missing. The sample shows 140,000 to 150,000 clones, under 90% of them seen only once. V shed 0 bases, J shed 1 base, and the junction held 3 bases outside the gene matches. The CDR3 has 16 amino acids. Germline values: CDR1 ENHRY, CDR2 SYGVKD. Sequenced: peripheral blood. This receptor was taken from a man in his sixties or seventies who had recovered from COVID-19. The chain couples TRBV10-3 to TRBJ1-2, with 9 bases identical to TRBD1. The CDR3 loop reads CAISESGTGNNYGYTF. The CDR3 DNA sequence: TGTGCCATCAGTGAGTCGGGGACAGGGAATAACTATGGCTACACCTTC.